These T cell receptor beta chains were read from a single sample in a study of cytomegalovirus exposure and HLA in healthy donors. Profiled with immunoSEQ multiplex PCR; TCRdb holds only in-frame clones, not every one. The sample lists about 94,000 clones, 75% to 80% occurring once. The sample consisted of PBMCs. These receptors were obtained from a young man in good health and CMV-seronegative. The CDR3 runs from the conserved cysteine through the conserved F or W. The D gene is left open where the match is weak. The size field is filled for only some rows; it gives once, few, many or a size class.

V	D	size	length	J	DNA	CDR3
TRBV29-1	TRBD1	NA	12	TRBJ2-1	TGCAGCGCAAGGGGACAGCGCAATGAGCAGTTCTTC	CSARGQRNEQFF
TRBV18	NA	NA	15	TRBJ2-7	TGTGCCAGCTCACCACCACAGGGAGGGATCTACGAGCAGTACTTC	CASSPPQGGIYEQYF
TRBV7-7	TRBD2	few	15	TRBJ2-3	TGTGCCAGCAGCTCCCGAGCGGGGGGCACAGATACGCAGTATTTT	CASSSRAGGTDTQYF
TRBV14	TRBD1	NA	16	TRBJ1-6	TGTGCCAGCAGCCACGCGACAGGGCAAAATAATTCACCCCTCCACTTT	CASSHATGQNNSPLHF
TRBV11-3	TRBD2	NA	15	TRBJ2-1	TGTGCCAGCAGCTCTAGCGGGGACCGGGGCAATGAGCAGTTCTTC	CASSSSGDRGNEQFF
TRBV4-1	TRBD2	once	18	TRBJ2-3	TGCGCCAGCAGCCAAGATGTTACTAGCGGGATTAACACAGATACGCAGTATTTT	CASSQDVTSGINTDTQYF
TRBV28	NA	few	13	TRBJ1-1	TGTGCCAGCAGTTCTAACGGGTGGCACGAAGCTTTCTTT	CASSSNGWHEAFF
TRBV29-1	TRBD1	once	15	TRBJ2-7	TGCAGCGTTGAAGAGATAAGGACAGGGGACAACGAGCAGTACTTC	CSVEEIRTGDNEQYF
TRBV7-9	TRBD2	NA	14	TRBJ2-5	TGTGCCAGCAGCTTAACTAGCGGGGAGGAGACCCAGTACTTC	CASSLTSGEETQYF
TRBV6-5	TRBD2	NA	13	TRBJ2-5	TGTGCCAGCAGTAAGGGACTAGCGCAGACCCAGTACTTC	CASSKGLAQTQYF